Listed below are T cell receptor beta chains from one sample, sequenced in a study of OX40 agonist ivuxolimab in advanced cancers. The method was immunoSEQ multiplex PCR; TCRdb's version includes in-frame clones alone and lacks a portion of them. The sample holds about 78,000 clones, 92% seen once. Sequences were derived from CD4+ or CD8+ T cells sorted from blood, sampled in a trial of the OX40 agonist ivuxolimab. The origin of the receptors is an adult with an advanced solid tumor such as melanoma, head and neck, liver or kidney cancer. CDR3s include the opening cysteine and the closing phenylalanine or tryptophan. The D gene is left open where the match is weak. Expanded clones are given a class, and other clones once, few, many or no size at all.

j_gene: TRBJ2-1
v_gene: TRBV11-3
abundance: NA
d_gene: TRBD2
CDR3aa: CASSLGLAGGHEQFF
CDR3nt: TGTGCCAGCAGCTTAGGGCTAGCGGGGGGGCACGAGCAGTTCTTC

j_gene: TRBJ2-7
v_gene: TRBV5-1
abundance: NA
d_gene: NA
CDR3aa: CASSVAHYEQYF
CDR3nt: TGCGCCAGCAGCGTCGCCCACTACGAGCAGTACTTC

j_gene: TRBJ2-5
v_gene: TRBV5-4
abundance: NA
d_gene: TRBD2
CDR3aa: CASSALLAGGGETQYF
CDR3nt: TGTGCCAGCAGCGCCTTACTAGCGGGGGGCGGGGAGACCCAGTACTTC

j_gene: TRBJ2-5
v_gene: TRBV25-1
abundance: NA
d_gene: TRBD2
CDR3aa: CASSEFQGGPETQYF
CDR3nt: TGTGCCAGCAGTGAATTTCAGGGAGGGCCGGAGACCCAGTACTTC

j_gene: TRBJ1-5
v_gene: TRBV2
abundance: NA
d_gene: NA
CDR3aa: CASREDSNQPQHF
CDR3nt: TGTGCCAGCAGGGAGGACAGCAATCAGCCCCAGCATTTT

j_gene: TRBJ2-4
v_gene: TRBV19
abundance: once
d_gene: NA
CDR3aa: CASSRGWAKNIQYF
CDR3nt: TGTGCCAGTAGTAGGGGGTGGGCCAAAAACATTCAGTACTTC

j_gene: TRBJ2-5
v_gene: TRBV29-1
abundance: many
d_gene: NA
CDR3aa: CSVDRRQLQETQYF
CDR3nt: TGCAGCGTTGACAGGCGCCAACTCCAAGAGACCCAGTACTTC

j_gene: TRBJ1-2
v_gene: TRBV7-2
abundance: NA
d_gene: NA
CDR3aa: CASSLAVGGEDGYTF
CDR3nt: TGTGCCAGCAGCTTAGCGGTGGGGGGCGAGGATGGCTACACCTTC

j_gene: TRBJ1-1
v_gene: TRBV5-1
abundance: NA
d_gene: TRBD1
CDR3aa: CASSGQGGTEAFF
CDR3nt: TGCGCCAGCAGCGGACAGGGGGGGACTGAAGCTTTCTTT

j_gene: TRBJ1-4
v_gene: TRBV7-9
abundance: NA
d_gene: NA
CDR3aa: CASTRWAGHEKLFF
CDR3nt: TGTGCCAGCACCCGGTGGGCAGGTCATGAAAAACTGTTTTTT

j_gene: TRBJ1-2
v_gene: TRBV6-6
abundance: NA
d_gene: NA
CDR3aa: CASSYSYPNYGYTF
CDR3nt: TGTGCCAGCAGTTACTCGTACCCAAACTATGGCTACACCTTC

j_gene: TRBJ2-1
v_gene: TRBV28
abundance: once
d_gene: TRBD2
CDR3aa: CASRLAAPYNEQFF
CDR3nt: TGTGCCAGCAGACTAGCGGCCCCCTACAATGAGCAGTTCTTC

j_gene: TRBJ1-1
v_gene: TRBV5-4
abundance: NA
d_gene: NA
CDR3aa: CASRSRGESTEAFF
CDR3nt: TGTGCCAGCAGATCCAGGGGAGAAAGCACTGAAGCTTTCTTT

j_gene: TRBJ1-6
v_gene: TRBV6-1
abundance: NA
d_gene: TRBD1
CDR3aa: CASSELDRDNSPLHF
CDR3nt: TGTGCCAGCAGTGAATTAGACAGGGATAATTCACCCCTCCACTTT

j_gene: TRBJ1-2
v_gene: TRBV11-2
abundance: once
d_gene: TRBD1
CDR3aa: CASSPQGAPGYTF
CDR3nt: TGTGCCAGCAGCCCGCAGGGGGCGCCTGGCTACACCTTC

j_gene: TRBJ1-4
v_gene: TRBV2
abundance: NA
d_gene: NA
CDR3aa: CASGPRTVYEKLFF
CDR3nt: TGTGCCAGCGGCCCAAGGACAGTATATGAAAAACTGTTTTTT

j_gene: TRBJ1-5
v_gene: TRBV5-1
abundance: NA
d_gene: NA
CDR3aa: CASKDSPDQPQHF
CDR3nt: TGCGCCAGCAAAGACAGCCCTGATCAGCCCCAGCATTTT

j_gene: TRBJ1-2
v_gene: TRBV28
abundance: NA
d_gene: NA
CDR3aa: CASSLWDTTGGYTF
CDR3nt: TGTGCCAGCAGTTTATGGGACACCACTGGCGGCTACACCTTC

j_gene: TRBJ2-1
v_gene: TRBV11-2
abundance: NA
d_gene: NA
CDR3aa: CASSLGGGSAYNEQFF
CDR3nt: TGTGCCAGCAGCTTAGGGGGGGGCTCGGCCTACAATGAGCAGTTCTTC

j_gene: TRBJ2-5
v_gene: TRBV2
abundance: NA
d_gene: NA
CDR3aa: CASTNGAGETQYF
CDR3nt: TGTGCCAGCACAAATGGGGCAGGAGAGACCCAGTACTTC

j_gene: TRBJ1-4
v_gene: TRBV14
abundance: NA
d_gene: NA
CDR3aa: CASSRAFNEKLFF
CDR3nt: TGTGCCAGCAGCCGAGCTTTTAATGAAAAACTGTTTTTT

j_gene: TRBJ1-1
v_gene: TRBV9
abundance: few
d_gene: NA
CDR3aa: CASSVGGENTEAFF
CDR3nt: TGTGCCAGCAGCGTAGGGGGGGAGAACACTGAAGCTTTCTTT

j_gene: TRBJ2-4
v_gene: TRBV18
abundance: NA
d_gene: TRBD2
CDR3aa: CASSPRSSGLTLAKNIQYF
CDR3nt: TGTGCCAGCTCCCCCCGATCTAGCGGCTTAACCCTAGCCAAAAACATTCAGTACTTC

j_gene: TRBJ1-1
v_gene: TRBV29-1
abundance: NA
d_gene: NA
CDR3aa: CSVRDTKGNTEAFF
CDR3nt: TGCAGCGTCCGGGACACAAAGGGGAACACTGAAGCTTTCTTT

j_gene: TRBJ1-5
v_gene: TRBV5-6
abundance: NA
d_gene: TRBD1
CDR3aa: CASQQGALNQPQHF
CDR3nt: TGTGCCAGCCAACAGGGGGCACTCAATCAGCCCCAGCATTTT

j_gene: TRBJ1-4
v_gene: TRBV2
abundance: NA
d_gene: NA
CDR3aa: CASSLQGSGEKLFF
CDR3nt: TGTGCCAGCAGTCTCCAGGGGAGTGGGGAAAAACTGTTTTTT

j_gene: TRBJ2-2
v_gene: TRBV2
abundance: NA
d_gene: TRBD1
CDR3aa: CASRGGGTGELFF
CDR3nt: TGTGCCAGCAGAGGGGGCGGGACCGGGGAGCTGTTTTTT

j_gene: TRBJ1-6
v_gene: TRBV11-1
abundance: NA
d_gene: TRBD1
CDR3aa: CASSPDRADGNSPLHF
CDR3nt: TGTGCCAGCAGCCCGGACAGGGCGGATGGAAATTCACCCCTCCACTTT

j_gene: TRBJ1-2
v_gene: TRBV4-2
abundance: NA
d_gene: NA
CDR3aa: CASSPRAAYGYTF
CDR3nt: TGTGCCAGCAGCCCCCGGGCAGCCTATGGCTACACCTTC

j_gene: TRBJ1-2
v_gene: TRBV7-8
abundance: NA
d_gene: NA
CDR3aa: CASSLSLTAQSYTF
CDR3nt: TGTGCCAGCAGCTTATCTTTAACAGCTCAAAGCTACACCTTC

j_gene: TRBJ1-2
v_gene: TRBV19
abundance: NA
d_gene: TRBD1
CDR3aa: CASSPRDRALRGYTF
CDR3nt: TGTGCCAGTAGTCCGCGGGACAGGGCCCTCCGAGGCTACACCTTC

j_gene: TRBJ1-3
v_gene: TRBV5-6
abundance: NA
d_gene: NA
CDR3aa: CASSYDRTYPGGNTIYF
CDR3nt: TGTGCCAGCAGCTACGACAGGACTTATCCGGGCGGAAACACCATATATTTT

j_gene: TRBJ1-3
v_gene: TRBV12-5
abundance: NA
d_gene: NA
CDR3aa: CASGLVLGAPDGNTIYF
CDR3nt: TGTGCTAGTGGTTTGGTACTTGGGGCGCCGGATGGAAACACCATATATTTT

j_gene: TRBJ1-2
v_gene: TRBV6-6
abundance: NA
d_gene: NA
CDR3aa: CASSYSWGSGGYTF
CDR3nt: TGTGCCAGCAGTTACTCGTGGGGTTCCGGGGGCTACACCTTC

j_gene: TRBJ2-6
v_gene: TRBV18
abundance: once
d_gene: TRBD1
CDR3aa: CASSPGQGAGANVLTF
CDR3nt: TGTGCCAGCTCACCGGGACAGGGAGCCGGGGCCAACGTCCTGACTTTC

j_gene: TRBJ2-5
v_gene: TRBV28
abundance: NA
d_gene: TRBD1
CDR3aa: CASRSPGTGVETQYF
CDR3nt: TGTGCCAGCAGATCCCCCGGGACAGGGGTAGAGACCCAGTACTTC

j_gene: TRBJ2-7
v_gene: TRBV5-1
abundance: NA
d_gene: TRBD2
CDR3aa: CASSLKAQVTKRESYEQYF
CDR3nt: TGCGCCAGCAGCCTAAAGGCGCAGGTCACGAAGCGGGAGAGCTACGAGCAGTACTTC

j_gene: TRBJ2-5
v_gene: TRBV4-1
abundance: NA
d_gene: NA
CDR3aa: CASSLGPVETQYF
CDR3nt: TGCGCCAGCAGCCTCGGACCGGTAGAGACCCAGTACTTC